This TCR beta chain was retrieved from a study of T cell responses to AZD1222 COVID-19 vaccine. The study, taken as a whole, reports: Increases in Spike-specific TCR breadth and depth were seen after two AZD1222 doses. AZD1222 recipients seropositive at baseline numbered only five to seven.

Germline lookup yields CDR1 SGDLS and CDR2 YYNGEE. There are 14 residues in the CDR3. V shed 1 base and J shed 5 bases, with 12 bases lying between them. Worth noting for this clone: As yet, its antigen is unknown.

Some clones are missing from TCRdb's copy, which holds only in-frame ones; the method was immunoSEQ multiplex PCR. This sample has about 130,000 clones, with 90% to 95% found just once. The origin of this receptor is an adult in good health. The V gene is TRBV9, the J gene TRBJ2-5; D possibly corresponds to TRBD2 (5 bases). Sample: peripheral blood, taken on day 0 of AZD1222 vaccination. The DNA of the CDR3 is TGTGCCAGCAGCGTATTAGCGAGCATGGAGACCCAGTACTTC. Translation: CASSVLASMETQYF.